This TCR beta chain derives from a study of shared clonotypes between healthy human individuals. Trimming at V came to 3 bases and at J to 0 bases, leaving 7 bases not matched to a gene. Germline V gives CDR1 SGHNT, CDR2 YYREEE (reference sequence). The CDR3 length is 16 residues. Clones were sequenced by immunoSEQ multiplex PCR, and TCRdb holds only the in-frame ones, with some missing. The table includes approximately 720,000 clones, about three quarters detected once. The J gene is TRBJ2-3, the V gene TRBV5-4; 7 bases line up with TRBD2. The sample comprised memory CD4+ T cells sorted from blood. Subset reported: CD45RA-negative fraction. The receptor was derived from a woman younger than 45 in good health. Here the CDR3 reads CASSWQLAPSTDTQYF. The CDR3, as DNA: TGTGCCAGCAGCTGGCAACTAGCGCCTAGCACAGATACGCAGTATTTT.